This T cell receptor (beta chain) was identified in a study of blood T cells in healthy people across ages. The CDR3 sequence is 13 residues long. Germline V lookup: CDR1 SQVTM, CDR2 ANQGSEA. Unmatched junction bases numbered 4, after V lost 4 bases and J lost 5 bases. The second PCR ran about 6 to 11 cycles with a sample-barcoded 5' primer and J-beta primers. Each CDR3 protein is one row after TCRdb ran MiXCR on the 5' RACE reads. The sample includes around 1,500,000 distinct CDR3 sequences, roughly 40% of them seen just once. The sequence was collected from a woman between 18 and 29 years old in good health. V and J are TRBV29-1 and TRBJ1-1; 10 positions match TRBD1. The sequenced material came from blood. CDR3 protein: CSVGTGGGTEAFF. Written as DNA, the CDR3 is TGCAGCGTTGGGACAGGGGGAGGGACTGAAGCTTTCTTT. The full variable domain, in which reference TRBV29-1 and TRBJ1-1 provide the parts outside the CDR3, is SAVISQKPSRDICQRGTSLTIQCQVDSQVTMMFWYRQQPGQSLTLIATANQGSEATYESGFVIDKFPISRPNLTFSTLTVSNMSPEDSSIYLCSVGTGGGTEAFFGQGTRLTVV.